Listed below are T cell receptor beta chains from one sample, sequenced in a study of identical twins. In TCRdb, the 5' RACE reads were re-called with MiXCR into one record per CDR3 protein. The sample lists under 300,000 distinct CDR3 sequences; over 13% were seen once. The sequencing input was memory (CD45RO+) T cells sorted from blood. The receptor source for this set is a woman aged 18-29 years in good health. Both conserved end residues are part of each CDR3. A D gene is named only where the DNA matches it firmly. Size is omitted from some rows. Given values are once, few, many or a class for expanded clones.

TRBJ1-2,TRBV19,few,TRBD1,CASILSGGQILTF,TGTGCCAGTATCCTAAGCGGGGGACAGATCCTAACCTTC
TRBJ2-7,TRBV20-1,few,TRBD2,CSASGLAGGQSYEQYF,TGCAGTGCTAGTGGACTAGCGGGAGGGCAATCGTACGAGCAGTACTTC
TRBJ1-2,TRBV3-1,few,TRBD1,CASSRPGQGGWGYTF,TGTGCCAGCAGCCGACCCGGACAGGGCGGCTGGGGCTACACCTTC
TRBJ2-1,TRBV20-1,.,TRBD2,CSALTSGGNEQFF,TGCAGTGCTTTGACTAGCGGGGGCAATGAGCAGTTCTTC
TRBJ2-3,TRBV24-1,many,TRBD1,CATSEGTGDTDTQYF,TGTGCCACCAGTGAAGGGACAGGGGATACAGATACGCAGTATTTT
TRBJ2-2,TRBV5-1,few,.,CASSLHTDTGELFF,TGCGCCAGCAGCTTGCATACAGACACCGGGGAGCTGTTTTTT
TRBJ2-1,TRBV9,few,.,CASSVVPGPYNEQFF,TGTGCCAGCAGCGTAGTGCCGGGACCCTACAATGAGCAGTTCTTC
TRBJ2-4,TRBV20-1,.,TRBD2,CSVPTSGYAKNIQYF,TGCAGTGTCCCGACTAGCGGGTATGCCAAAAACATTCAGTACTTC
TRBJ1-6,TRBV10-3,.,.,CAISESSGPSGAPLHF,TGTGCCATCAGTGAGTCCTCGGGACCCTCGGGGGCACCCCTCCACTTT
TRBJ2-3,TRBV11-2,.,.,CASSLDPGGGRIDTQYF,TGTGCCAGCAGCTTAGATCCAGGAGGGGGGAGGATAGATACGCAGTATTTT
TRBJ2-2,TRBV12-3/TRBV12-4,many,.,CASSLEGPGELFF,TGTGCCAGCAGTTTGGAGGGGCCCGGGGAGCTGTTTTTT
TRBJ1-1,TRBV20-1,.,.,CSGRQVTEAFF,TGCAGCGGGAGGCAGGTCACTGAAGCTTTCTTT
TRBJ2-3,TRBV2,.,.,CASRGIAGTDTQYF,TGTGCCAGCAGGGGAATAGCGGGCACAGATACGCAGTATTTT
TRBJ1-6,TRBV27,few,.,CASSYGVASPLHF,TGTGCCAGCAGTTACGGGGTCGCATCACCCCTCCACTTT
TRBJ1-2,TRBV20-1,many,TRBD1,CSARDTTGQGSYGYTF,TGCAGTGCTAGAGACACGACAGGACAGGGAAGCTATGGCTACACCTTC
TRBJ2-1,TRBV27,.,TRBD2,CASSYGLAGGWASYNEQFF,TGTGCCAGCAGTTACGGACTAGCGGGGGGGTGGGCATCCTACAATGAGCAGTTCTTC
TRBJ2-7,TRBV20-1,.,.,CSANKGYEQYF,TGCAGTGCCAACAAAGGGTACGAGCAGTACTTC
TRBJ2-3,TRBV7-2,few,TRBD1,CASSPQGVTDTQYF,TGTGCCAGCAGCCCGCAGGGGGTTACAGATACGCAGTATTTT
TRBJ2-1,TRBV12-3/TRBV12-4,few,.,CASSSTGSEQFF,TGTGCCAGCAGTTCGACAGGCTCTGAGCAGTTCTTC
TRBJ2-7,TRBV6-2/TRBV6-3,few,.,CASSYSEGMHDWMEGHEQYF,TGTGCCAGCAGTTACTCGGAGGGCATGCACGATTGGATGGAGGGCCACGAGCAGTACTTC
TRBJ2-2,TRBV7-2,.,TRBD1,CASFGQGANTGELFF,TGTGCCAGCTTCGGACAGGGAGCGAACACCGGGGAGCTGTTTTTT
TRBJ1-2,TRBV20-1,many,.,CSARDYRQYGYTF,TGCAGTGCTAGAGATTACCGGCAGTATGGCTACACCTTC
TRBJ2-2,TRBV12-3/TRBV12-4,few,TRBD2,CASRSGLELPGELFF,TGTGCCAGCAGATCGGGACTAGAGCTTCCCGGGGAGCTGTTTTTT
TRBJ1-3,TRBV5-1,few,TRBD1,CASSKTPQTGTGNTIYF,TGCGCCAGCAGCAAGACACCCCAGACAGGGACTGGAAACACCATATATTTT
TRBJ2-7,TRBV10-3,few,.,CAISGLSEVGRPKISYEQYF,TGTGCCATCAGTGGACTCAGTGAGGTAGGCCGGCCAAAAATCTCCTACGAGCAGTACTTC
TRBJ2-7,TRBV10-2,.,.,CASSERVSYEQYF,TGCGCCAGCAGTGAGAGGGTTTCCTACGAGCAGTACTTC
TRBJ2-3,TRBV20-1,.,TRBD2,CSARVQTSGGDTQYF,TGCAGTGCTAGAGTCCAGACTAGCGGGGGGGATACGCAGTATTTT
TRBJ2-1,TRBV5-1,few,.,CASRPPGLPGGEQFF,TGCGCCAGCCGACCTCCGGGGCTCCCTGGAGGAGAGCAGTTCTTC
TRBJ1-2,TRBV6-5,.,.,CASSYLFGSLYGYTF,TGTGCCAGCAGTTACCTCTTCGGGAGTTTATATGGCTACACCTTC
TRBJ2-7,TRBV12-3/TRBV12-4,many,TRBD2,CASSLAGGYYEQYF,TGTGCCAGCAGTTTAGCGGGGGGGTACTACGAGCAGTACTTC
TRBJ2-7,TRBV20-1,few,.,CSARDLLFRSPYEQYF,TGCAGTGCTAGAGATCTGCTCTTTAGGAGCCCCTACGAGCAGTACTTC
TRBJ1-4,TRBV12-3/TRBV12-4,.,.,CASSFARGDEKLFF,TGTGCCAGCAGTTTTGCGCGGGGTGATGAAAAACTGTTTTTT
TRBJ1-1,TRBV30,.,TRBD1,CAWTPGQGGLAFF,TGTGCCTGGACCCCGGGACAGGGAGGTTTAGCTTTCTTT
TRBJ2-7,TRBV20-1,.,.,CSASSRGLYEQYF,TGCAGTGCTAGCTCCAGGGGCCTCTACGAGCAGTACTTC
TRBJ1-2,TRBV7-9,many,.,CASSQSYGANYGYTF,TGTGCCAGCAGCCAATCTTACGGGGCTAACTATGGCTACACCTTC
TRBJ1-1,TRBV5-5,.,.,CASTTLTGAVVTEAFF,TGTGCCAGCACCACTTTGACCGGGGCCGTGGTCACTGAAGCTTTCTTT
TRBJ2-1,TRBV6-2/TRBV6-3,.,.,CASSPTQIYNEQFF,TGTGCCAGCAGCCCTACGCAGATCTACAATGAGCAGTTCTTC
TRBJ1-2,TRBV19,few,TRBD1,CASKDRGRDNYGYTF,TGTGCCAGTAAGGACAGGGGAAGGGATAACTATGGCTACACCTTC
TRBJ2-5,TRBV9,few,TRBD2,CASSVGASGTEETQYF,TGTGCCAGCAGCGTAGGAGCTAGCGGGACCGAAGAGACCCAGTACTTC